This TCR beta chain is drawn from a study of identical twins (dated by TCRdb to about 2016). For context, the study as a whole: TCR alpha and beta repertoires from monozygotic twins, unrelated adults of various ages and cord blood were deep-sequenced to test whether fetal clonotypes persist. Replicate twin experiments were performed at different times using different library preparation protocols to rule out contamination. What the authors observed across the whole study: Compared with coincidental sharing between unrelated individuals, an excess of low generation-probability sequences was observed among out-of-frame TCR alpha sequences shared between twins. Invariant T cells such as MAIT and iNKT could partly confound zero-insertion analyses, although diverse VJ usage argued against such confounding for most clonotypes. Out-of-frame TCR alpha sharing in monozygotic twins was systematically underestimated by recombination models, whereas sharing between unrelated individuals was in agreement with the recombination models. Because the same donors could not be followed over many years, the conclusions depended on cross-sectional statistical analysis. Fewer insertions were carried by abundant cord blood beta clonotypes, a similar but weaker trend appeared in young adult naive repertoires, and no such trend appeared in memory repertoires. The excess sharing between twins in beta out-of-frame sequences was weaker because fewer shared sequences reduced the signal-to-noise ratio.

Only healthy Caucasian donors were included. Three pairs of female monozygotic twins, all aged about 18 to 30 years, made up the twin cohort. Positive isolation kits from Invitrogen were used to isolate the CD4+ and CD8+ T cell populations. About this clonotype itself: Its antigen has not been determined. Base qualities are not provided; no much larger clone lies one nucleotide away.

Deletion took 4 bases off V and 2 bases off J, with a span of 11 bases between the germline ends. The germline V gene provides CDR1 MNHEY and CDR2 SVGAGI. Counted from cysteine to phenylalanine, this CDR3 has 15 amino acids. The kept DNA is CDR3 alone, 45 bases in frame from the first base. Libraries came from 5' RACE. Instrument used: Illumina HiSeq 2000. Template switching added a universal primer binding site, and the final cDNA carried a unique molecular identifier that allowed TCR cDNA molecules to be counted accurately. Specific primers in the conserved constant-segment region were used to synthesize first-strand cDNA for the TCR alpha and beta chains. To control for contamination, every cDNA library carried two barcodes: a SMART-Mk sample barcode plus Illumina barcodes. TruSeq adapter sequences, together with Illumina sample barcodes, were added in two successive PCR steps. Sequencing of the TCR alpha and beta cDNA libraries was done on the Illumina HiSeq platform using custom primers. Concerning the study's data processing: MiGEC was used to process raw reads and extract unique molecular identifiers, and MiXCR was used to find CDR3 positions. Recombination models were inferred per individual with the repgenHMM and IGoR tools using an EM algorithm. Shared clonotype analysis was performed with the tcR package in R, normalizing sharing by the product of cloneset sizes. To study raw recombination free of thymic and clonal selection effects, out-of-frame nonproductive sequences were analyzed. TCRdb applied fastp at Q25 and MiXCR to the public reads, then kept only in-frame beta chains. Rows are combined by CDR3 protein, so each entry shows the most common genes and DNA. TCRdb, not the original authors, processed these V and J calls. Within this sample are around 530,000 distinct CDR3 sequences, with roughly 15% of them counted one time only. The ten largest clones represent roughly 0.44% of the sample.

In addition, the sample was reused for a study of yellow fever vaccine responses in identical twins. As that second paper reports: According to the authors, the vaccine-induced T cell response in identical twins seemed to be partly convergent and partly specific to each individual. The study precisely tracked vaccine-responding T cell clones in identical twins.

The receptor was isolated from a young woman in good health. Material: CD4+ T cells sorted from blood. The chain was built from TRBV6-5 and TRBJ1-4; perhaps TRBD1 is the D gene, with 5 bases matching. In nucleotides, the sequence is TGTGCCAGCAGTTCCTCAGGGACGACTAATGAAAAACTGTTTTTT. It translates to CASSSSGTTNEKLFF.